The rows below give T cell receptor beta chains drawn from one sample of a study of post-analysis software for immune sequencing data. One entry per CDR3 protein, called by TCRdb with MiXCR from the PCR reads. There are roughly 870,000 distinct CDR3 sequences in the sample; about 50% occur only once, and 4.6% lies in the top ten. The specimen sequenced was blood. These receptors all come from a girl under 18 with multiple sclerosis. Both conserved end residues are part of each CDR3. The order of the fields is CDR3 protein, CDR3 DNA, clone size, J gene, V gene, D gene. A D gene is named only where the DNA matches it firmly. Not every row has a clone size; where given, it reads once, few, many or a size class.

CDR3: CASSLEASGGPETQYF; DNA: TGCGCCAGCAGCTTGGAGGCTAGCGGGGGACCGGAGACCCAGTACTTC; size: NA; J: TRBJ2-5; V: TRBV5-1; D: TRBD2
CDR3: CASSQVNLAGGLTYEQYF; DNA: TGCGCCAGCAGCCAAGTGAATCTAGCGGGAGGGTTAACCTACGAGCAGTACTTC; size: few; J: TRBJ2-7; V: TRBV4-1; D: TRBD2
CDR3: CASSKGGGSRETQYF; DNA: TGTGCCAGCAGCAAAGGGGGAGGTTCGCGAGAGACCCAGTACTTC; size: NA; J: TRBJ2-5; V: TRBV6-5; D: NA
CDR3: CASSAMGDTQYF; DNA: TGCGCCAGCAGCGCGATGGGAGATACGCAGTATTTT; size: NA; J: TRBJ2-3; V: TRBV5-1; D: NA
CDR3: CAISESAGVGQETQYF; DNA: TGTGCCATCAGTGAGTCGGCGGGGGTTGGTCAAGAGACCCAGTACTTC; size: NA; J: TRBJ2-5; V: TRBV10-3; D: TRBD2
CDR3: CASSLFLNNEQFF; DNA: TGTGCCAGCAGCTTATTCCTAAACAATGAGCAGTTCTTC; size: NA; J: TRBJ2-1; V: TRBV7-8; D: NA
CDR3: CALGTNYGYTF; DNA: TGTGCCTTGGGTACAAACTATGGCTACACCTTC; size: NA; J: TRBJ1-2; V: TRBV28; D: NA
CDR3: CASSEYRWDHEQFF; DNA: TGTGCCAGCAGTGAATATCGGTGGGACCATGAGCAGTTCTTC; size: NA; J: TRBJ2-1; V: TRBV25-1; D: NA
CDR3: CASSAGPSSYEQYF; DNA: TGTGCCAGCAGCGCGGGACCTAGCTCCTACGAGCAGTACTTC; size: NA; J: TRBJ2-7; V: TRBV9; D: NA
CDR3: CSAREGQGLNEQFF; DNA: TGCAGTGCTAGAGAGGGACAGGGTCTGAATGAGCAGTTCTTC; size: NA; J: TRBJ2-1; V: TRBV20-1; D: TRBD1
CDR3: CATSRGLAGGNYNEQFF; DNA: TGTGCCACCAGCAGAGGCCTAGCGGGAGGTAACTACAATGAGCAGTTCTTC; size: NA; J: TRBJ2-1; V: TRBV15; D: TRBD2
CDR3: CASSPQTQGTYNEQFF; DNA: TGCGCCAGCAGCCCTCAAACCCAGGGGACCTACAATGAGCAGTTCTTC; size: few; J: TRBJ2-1; V: TRBV5-1; D: NA
CDR3: CASSPGHPTSYEQYF; DNA: TGTGCCAGCAGCCCGGGACACCCGACCTCCTACGAGCAGTACTTC; size: NA; J: TRBJ2-7; V: TRBV3-1; D: NA
CDR3: CASSQGLGLSAYEQYF; DNA: TGTGCCAGCAGCCAAGGGTTGGGACTCTCCGCCTACGAGCAGTACTTC; size: few; J: TRBJ2-7; V: TRBV4-2; D: NA
CDR3: CASSPGRPVEQYF; DNA: TGTGCCAGCAGCCCAGGTAGACCGGTGGAGCAGTACTTC; size: NA; J: TRBJ2-5; V: TRBV25-1; D: NA
CDR3: CASSRTDRATNEKLFF; DNA: TGCGCCAGCAGCCGGACAGATCGTGCAACTAATGAAAAACTGTTTTTT; size: NA; J: TRBJ1-4; V: TRBV5-1; D: NA
CDR3: CASSLGAGYNEQFF; DNA: TGTGCCAGCAGCTTAGGAGCGGGATACAATGAGCAGTTCTTC; size: few; J: TRBJ2-1; V: TRBV7-3; D: TRBD2
CDR3: CASSHLYYGLAAYNEQFF; DNA: TGCGCCAGCAGCCATCTATACTACGGACTAGCGGCCTACAATGAGCAGTTCTTC; size: NA; J: TRBJ2-1; V: TRBV4-1; D: TRBD2
CDR3: CASSLEGAFETQYF; DNA: TGCGCCAGCAGCTTAGAGGGGGCTTTCGAGACCCAGTACTTC; size: few; J: TRBJ2-5; V: TRBV5-1; D: TRBD1
CDR3: CSARDPRGTYNEQFF; DNA: TGCAGTGCTAGAGATCCCAGGGGGACCTACAATGAGCAGTTCTTC; size: NA; J: TRBJ2-1; V: TRBV20-1; D: TRBD1
CDR3: CASSYVTGGRTGELFF; DNA: TGTGCCAGCAGCTACGTGACAGGGGGCAGGACCGGGGAGCTGTTTTTT; size: NA; J: TRBJ2-2; V: TRBV5-6; D: TRBD1
CDR3: CASLLWPSGTQYF; DNA: TGTGCCAGCTTACTTTGGCCGAGCGGGACCCAGTACTTC; size: NA; J: TRBJ2-5; V: TRBV6-5; D: NA
CDR3: CASSSPSSGRSSYNEQFF; DNA: TGTGCCAGCAGCTCCCCGTCTAGCGGGCGAAGCTCCTACAATGAGCAGTTCTTC; size: NA; J: TRBJ2-1; V: TRBV7-3; D: TRBD2
CDR3: CTSSLTSGGGQETQYF; DNA: TGTACCAGCAGTCTCACTAGCGGGGGGGGTCAAGAGACCCAGTACTTC; size: NA; J: TRBJ2-5; V: TRBV12-3/TRBV12-4; D: TRBD2
CDR3: CASSQDVRGSPYF; DNA: TGTGCCAGCAGCCAAGATGTCAGGGGGTCCCCGTACTTC; size: NA; J: TRBJ2-5; V: TRBV14; D: TRBD1
CDR3: CASSVPRGLAGGGYEQYF; DNA: TGTGCCAGCAGTGTCCCTCGAGGACTAGCGGGAGGTGGTTACGAGCAGTACTTC; size: once; J: TRBJ2-7; V: TRBV6-1; D: TRBD2